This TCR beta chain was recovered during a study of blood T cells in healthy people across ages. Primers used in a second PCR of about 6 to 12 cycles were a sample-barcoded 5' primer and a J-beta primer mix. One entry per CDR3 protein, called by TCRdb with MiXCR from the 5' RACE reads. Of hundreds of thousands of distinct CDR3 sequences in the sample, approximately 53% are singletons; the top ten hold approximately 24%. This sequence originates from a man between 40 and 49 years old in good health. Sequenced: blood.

This CDR3 reads CASSDNPARSYEQYF. The CDR3 DNA is TGTGCCAGCAGTGATAATCCAGCCCGATCCTACGAGCAGTACTTC. The chain joins TRBV6-1 to TRBJ2-7; no clear D gene. The germline V and J ends were trimmed by 3 bases and 1 base, with 13 bases remaining between them. The CDR3 loop spans 15 amino acids. Germline CDR1 is MNHNS and CDR2 is SASEGT.